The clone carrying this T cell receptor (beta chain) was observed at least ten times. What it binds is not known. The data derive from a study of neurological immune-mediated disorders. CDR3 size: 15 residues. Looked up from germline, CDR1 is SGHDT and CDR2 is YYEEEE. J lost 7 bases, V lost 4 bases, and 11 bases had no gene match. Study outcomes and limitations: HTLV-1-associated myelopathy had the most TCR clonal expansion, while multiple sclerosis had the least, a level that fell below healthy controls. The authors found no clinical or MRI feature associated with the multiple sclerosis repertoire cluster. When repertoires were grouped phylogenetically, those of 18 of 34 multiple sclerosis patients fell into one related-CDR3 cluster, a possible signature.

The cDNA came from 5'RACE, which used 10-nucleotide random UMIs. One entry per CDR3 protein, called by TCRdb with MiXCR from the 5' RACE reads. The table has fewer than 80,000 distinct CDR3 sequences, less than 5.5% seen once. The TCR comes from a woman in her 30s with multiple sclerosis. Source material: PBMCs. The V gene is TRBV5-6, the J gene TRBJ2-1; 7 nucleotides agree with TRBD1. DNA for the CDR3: TGTGCCAGCAGCCGGGTGGCAGGGGGAAGAAATGAGCAGTTCTTC. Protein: CASSRVAGGRNEQFF.